The present T cell receptor beta chain was sequenced within a study of beta chain features in type 1 diabetes. Study at large: In all, 107,917,701 sorted cells from all samples were analyzed. Study-wide results and caveats: For patients, the naive, central memory and Treg TCRB repertoires appeared more alike than for healthy donors.

Reverse transcribing all isolated RNA meant expressed TCRB transcripts were sequenced. There were around 3.5 million reads on average in the naive, central memory and regulatory T cell samples. Assay: immunoSEQ multiplex PCR; the TCRdb copy retains only in-frame clones and omits some. This table holds roughly 500,000 clones, approximately 10% found once. Based on CD45RO/CCR7/CD25/CD127/CD95/CD27, CD4+ regulatory, stem cell-like memory, naive and central memory cells were sorted. Germline assignment: CDR1 MNHEY and CDR2 SVGAGI. The CDR3 covers 15 residues. V was cut by 5 bases and J by 6 bases, with 18 bases left in between. In the case of this clone: Its antigen is currently unknown.

The specimen sequenced was naive CD4+ T cells from blood. The sequence derives from a woman under 30 in good health. J is TRBJ2-3 and V is TRBV6-5; D might be TRBD1 (6 bases). In DNA form, the CDR3 reads TGTGCCAGCAGTCCCATCGCAGGGGACCGGGATACGCAGTATTTT. Amino acids: CASSPIAGDRDTQYF.